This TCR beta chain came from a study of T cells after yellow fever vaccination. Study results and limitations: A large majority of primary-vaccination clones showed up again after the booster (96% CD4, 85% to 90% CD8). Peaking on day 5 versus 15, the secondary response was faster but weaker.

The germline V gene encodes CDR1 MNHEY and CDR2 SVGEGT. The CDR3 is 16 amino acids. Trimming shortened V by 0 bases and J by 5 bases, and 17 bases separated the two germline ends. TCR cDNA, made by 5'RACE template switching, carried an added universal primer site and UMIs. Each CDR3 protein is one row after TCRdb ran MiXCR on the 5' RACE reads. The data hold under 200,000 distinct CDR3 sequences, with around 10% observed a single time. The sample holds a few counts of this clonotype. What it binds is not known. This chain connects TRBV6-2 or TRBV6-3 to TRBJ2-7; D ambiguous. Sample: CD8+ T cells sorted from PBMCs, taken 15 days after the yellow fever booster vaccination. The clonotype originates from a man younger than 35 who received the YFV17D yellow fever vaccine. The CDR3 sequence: CASSYSTRLLKNEQYF. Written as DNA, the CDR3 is TGTGCCAGCAGTTACTCGACCCGTCTCTTGAAGAACGAGCAGTACTTC.